This paragraph covers one T cell receptor beta chain sequence. This specimen comes from a study of blood T cell repertoires in COVID-19. At the level of the study: Material from acute and convalescent COVID-19 was sourced from the United States, Italy and Spain. From T cells, B-cell-depleted T cells, or PBMCs came the material, which was cDNA or gDNA.

Germline V gene data show CDR1 as LNHDA and CDR2 as SQIVND (reference sequence). CDR3 length: 15 amino acids. V shed 8 bases and J 9 bases; nucleotides not matched to a gene: 10. Generated by immunoSEQ multiplex PCR, the TCRdb table keeps only in-frame clones and is missing some. The sample holds some 670,000 clones, 70% to 90% seen once. The genes are TRBV19 and TRBJ1-6, with 10 bases fitting TRBD1. Source material: peripheral blood. This receptor was obtained from a woman aged 18-29 years with acute or convalescent COVID-19. The CDR3 coding sequence is TGTGCCAGTGTCCAGGGACAGGGGAGAAGTTCACCCCTCCACTTT. Protein product: CASVQGQGRSSPLHF.